The 26 T cell receptor beta chains given below trace back to one sample, sequenced in a study of blood T cell repertoires in COVID-19. Profiled with immunoSEQ multiplex PCR; TCRdb holds only in-frame clones, not every one. The data contain over 80,000 clones, around 90% of them singletons. Sequenced: peripheral blood. The receptors derive from a man in his 70s with acute or convalescent COVID-19.

The V and J genes are TRBV11-2 and TRBJ2-2, with 9 bases identical to TRBD2. V shed 2 bases and J 5 bases; nucleotides not matched to a gene: 6. The CDR3 contains 16 residues. In germline, CDR1 is SGHAT, CDR2 FQNNGV. Here the CDR3 reads CASSLYASGDTGELFF. The CDR3 bases are TGTGCCAGCAGCTTATATGCTAGCGGGGATACCGGGGAGCTGTTTTTT.

The J gene is TRBJ1-2, the V gene TRBV5-4; D gene ambiguous. The CDR3 spans 14 residues. Germline V CDR1 and CDR2: SGHNT, YYREEE (reference sequence). V was trimmed by 2 bases and J by 2 bases, leaving 10 bases between them. The CDR3 spells CASSLEGGNYGYTF. CDR3 nucleotides: TGTGCCAGCAGCTTAGAGGGCGGGAACTATGGCTACACCTTC.

V is TRBV5-1 and J is TRBJ1-1; D not resolved. There are 15 residues in the CDR3. V lost 6 bases and J 3 bases, leaving 18 bases between the germline ends. The germline V gene encodes CDR1 SGHRS and CDR2 YFSETQ. The DNA for the CDR3 is TGCGCCAGCACCCAAACCCGCCCTGGAGACACTGAAGCTTTCTTT. This sequence encodes CASTQTRPGDTEAFF.

The chain links TRBV6-4 to TRBJ2-5, with TRBD1 matching over 9 bases. The CDR3 is 15 residues long. J was trimmed by 2 bases and V by 8 bases; bases with no gene match: 9. The germline gives CDR1 MRHNA, CDR2 SNTAGT. The CDR3 protein is CASDGTGFSQETQYF. The CDR3 DNA is TGTGCCAGCGACGGGACAGGGTTCAGTCAAGAGACCCAGTACTTC.

The chain recombines TRBV3-1 (or the pseudogene TRBV3-2) with TRBJ2-2, with D uncertain. The V gene's germline CDR1 is LGHDT and CDR2 YNNKEL (reference sequence). The ends were cut back, 4 bases at V and 6 bases at J, with 3 bases in the middle. The CDR3 length is 11 residues. The DNA for the CDR3 is TGTGCCAGCAGCCGAGCCGGGGAGCTGTTTTTT. Translated, it gives CASSRAGELFF.

The CDR3 bases are TGCAGCGTTTCCAGGGTGGCAGATACGCAGTATTTT. Its protein product is CSVSRVADTQYF. The V call is TRBV29-1, the J call TRBJ2-3; a weak D match, TRBD1 (5 bases). Germline CDR1 SQVTM, CDR2 ANQGSEA. V was pared by 5 bases and J by 4 bases, with 10 bases between. This CDR3 spans 12 amino acids.

The chain carries TRBV27 and TRBJ2-3, with TRBD1 matching over 8 bases. The CDR3 has 17 residues. Germline V CDR1 and CDR2: MNHEY, SMNVEV (reference sequence). V lost 6 bases to trimming and J lost 0 bases; unmatched junction nucleotides: 11. DNA of the CDR3: TGTGCCAGCAGGAGAGGCCCAGGGGGCCTCAGCACAGATACGCAGTATTTT. Translating it yields CASRRGPGGLSTDTQYF.

The V and J genes are TRBV11-2 and TRBJ2-7; weak D call: TRBD2 (6 bases). V was clipped by 5 bases and J by 5 bases, with 16 bases between them. This CDR3 is 14 amino acids long. CDR1 is SGHAT and CDR2 is FQNNGV in the germline V gene. This CDR3 is CASSPALAIHEQYF. CDR3 DNA: TGTGCCAGCAGCCCCGCCCTAGCGATCCACGAGCAGTACTTC.

The rearrangement uses TRBV6-1 and TRBJ1-4; 7 nucleotides line up with TRBD1. CDR3 size: 14 residues. Germline CDR1 reads MNHNS; CDR2 reads SASEGT. V lost 2 bases and J lost 6; bases outside the gene matches: 3. CDR3 nucleotides: TGTGCCAGCAGTGAAAGACAGGGTGATGAAAAACTGTTTTTT. This encodes CASSERQGDEKLFF.

The chain employs TRBV5-5 and TRBJ2-7; 10 bases match TRBD1. V shed 2 bases, J shed 4 bases, and the junction held 6 bases outside the gene matches. The CDR3 is 15 residues long. Looked up from germline, CDR1 is SGHKS and CDR2 is YYEKEE (reference sequence). The CDR3, as DNA: TGTGCCAGCAGCTTATCCGGGACAGGGGTTTACGAGCAGTACTTC. It yields the protein CASSLSGTGVYEQYF.

This clone was picked up a small number of times. This sequence joins TRBV14 and TRBJ2-3; D possibly corresponds to TRBD1 (5 bases). The CDR3 covers 18 residues. Trimming cost V 5 bases and J 1 base, with 22 bases left between them. The germline CDR1 and CDR2 sequences are SGHDN and FVKESK. Here the CDR3 DNA reads TGTGCCAGCAGCTCCCAAGGGGCCAAGCCCCTCCGCACAGATACGCAGTATTTT. Translation: CASSSQGAKPLRTDTQYF.

The genes are TRBV7-2 and TRBJ2-1, with a weak D call TRBD1 (5 bases). CDR3 length equals 16 residues. V gave up 2 bases and J gave up 6 bases, with 17 bases separating them. Germline loops: CDR1 SGHTA, CDR2 FQGNSA. The CDR3 bases are TGTGCCAGCAGCTTATTTGGAGACAGTAGGGGCAATGAGCAGTTCTTC. Its protein is CASSLFGDSRGNEQFF.

The genes are TRBV4-1 and TRBJ2-3, with 8 bases that match TRBD2. The CDR3 loop spans 16 amino acids. The germline CDR1 and CDR2 sequences are MGHRA and YSYEKL. J was trimmed by 3 bases and V by 8 bases; bases with no gene match: 13. CDR3 protein: CASSFRGGLGTDTQYF. The CDR3 coding sequence is TGCGCCAGCTCATTTCGGGGGGGGCTCGGGACAGATACGCAGTATTTT.

V is TRBV11-2 and J is TRBJ2-7; the match to TRBD1 covers 7 bases. The CDR3 consists of 14 residues. J was trimmed by 4 bases and V by 2 bases; bases with no gene match: 5. Germline CDR1 and CDR2: SGHAT and FQNNGV. This CDR3 reads CASSLSRGIYEQYF. CDR3 nucleotide sequence: TGTGCCAGCAGCTTAAGCAGGGGGATATACGAGCAGTACTTC.

This sequence joins TRBV6-2 or TRBV6-3 and TRBJ2-3, with 7 positions matching TRBD1. The CDR3 totals 17 residues. J was trimmed by 0 bases and V by 0 bases; bases with no gene match: 6. From germline, CDR1 is MNHEY and CDR2 SVGEGT. The CDR3 spells CASSYSTGHISTDTQYF. The CDR3, as DNA: TGTGCCAGCAGTTACTCGACAGGGCATATTAGCACAGATACGCAGTATTTT.

The chain uses TRBV18 and TRBJ1-5; weak D call: TRBD1 (5 bases). This CDR3 comprises 17 residues. Germline CDR1 reads KGHSH; CDR2 reads LQKENI. Deletions cut 2 bases from V and 2 bases from J, with 16 bases between. The CDR3 sequence: CASSPNRGGWGNQPQHF. Here the CDR3 DNA reads TGTGCCAGCTCACCAAATCGGGGGGGATGGGGCAATCAGCCCCAGCATTTT.

The J gene is TRBJ1-5, the V gene TRBV3-1 (or the pseudogene TRBV3-2), with D tentatively TRBD1 (5 bases). The CDR3 runs 14 residues. Trimming left V 4 bases short and J 5 bases short, with 12 bases between. Looked up from germline, CDR1 is LGHDT and CDR2 is YNNKEL (reference sequence). The CDR3 reads CASSLGQGHQPQHF. CDR3 coding DNA: TGTGCCAGCAGCCTCGGTCAGGGCCATCAGCCCCAGCATTTT.

V usage is TRBV9 and J usage is TRBJ1-3; no definite D call. The CDR3 sequence is 15 residues long. The germline V gene has CDR1 SGDLS and CDR2 YYNGEE. Trimming took off 0 bases at V and 4 bases at J, with 11 bases between the two ends. CDR3 nucleotide sequence: TGTGCCAGCAGCGTAGGCGGGCAAGGAGGAAACACCATATATTTT. Translation gives CASSVGGQGGNTIYF.

The chain combines TRBV9 with TRBJ1-1, with D possibly TRBD1 on 6 matching bases. V shed 3 bases and J shed 1 base, with 10 bases lying between them. Germline CDR1 is SGDLS and CDR2 is YYNGEE. The CDR3 runs 14 residues. The CDR3 region has the DNA TGTGCCAGCAGCGCGGGACATACGAACACTGAAGCTTTCTTT. Protein product: CASSAGHTNTEAFF.

The chain has TRBV10-3 and TRBJ2-6; 7 nucleotides line up with TRBD1. CDR1 is ENHRY, CDR2 SYGVKD, per germline. J lost 0 bases, V lost 10 bases, and 12 bases had no gene match. The CDR3 is 17 amino acids. CDR3 sequence: CATGDSKHLSGANVLTF. Written as DNA, the CDR3 is TGTGCCACCGGGGACAGCAAGCACCTCTCTGGGGCCAACGTCCTGACTTTC.

CDR3 region: CASSQEIEALGTF. As DNA, the CDR3 is TGCGCCAGCAGCCAAGAGATCGAGGCCCTGGGCACCTTC. The chain joins TRBV4-3 to TRBJ1-2; D remains unclear. V was cut by 0 bases and J by 13 bases, with 15 bases left in between. In germline, CDR1 is LGHNA, CDR2 YSLEER. The CDR3 is 13 amino acids.

V usage is TRBV11-2 and J usage is TRBJ2-7; no firm D call. This CDR3 has 11 amino acids. Germline-derived CDR1 and CDR2 are SGHAT and FQNNGV. V gave up 3 bases and J gave up 3 bases, with 3 bases separating them. The CDR3 nucleotides read TGTGCCAGCAGCTTTTACTACGAGCAGTACTTC. Its translation is CASSFYYEQYF. The whole variable domain, filled in from reference TRBV11-2 and TRBJ2-7, reads EAGVAQSPRYKIIEKRQSVAFWCNPISGHATLYWYQQILGQGPKLLIQFQNNGVVDDSQLPKDRFSAERLKGVDSTLKIQPAKLEDSAVYLCASSFYYEQYFGPGTRLTVT.

This clone appeared once. The gene calls are TRBV27 and TRBJ2-6; no reliable D call. V lost 8 bases and J 0 bases, leaving 5 bases between the germline ends. Germline V gives CDR1 MNHEY, CDR2 SMNVEV (reference sequence). This CDR3 has 13 residues. The CDR3 bases are TGTGCCAGCGCGATCTCTGGGGCCAACGTCCTGACTTTC. This translates into CASAISGANVLTF. The full variable domain, with the rest looked up from reference TRBV27 and TRBJ2-6, is EAQVTQNPRYLITVTGKKLTVTCSQNMNHEYMSWYRQDPGLGLRQIYYSMNVEVTDKGDVPEGYKVSRKEKRNFPLILESPSPNQTSLYFCASAISGANVLTFGAGSRLTVL.

The genes are TRBV4-3 and TRBJ2-1; 8 nucleotides line up with TRBD2. Losses at the gene ends were 0 bases for V and 6 bases for J; bases not matched to a gene: 7. The CDR3 is made up of 16 amino acids. Germline V lookup: CDR1 LGHNA, CDR2 YSLEER. The CDR3 reads CASSQDAAGVGNEQFF. CDR3 nucleotides: TGCGCCAGCAGCCAAGACGCAGCGGGAGTAGGCAATGAGCAGTTCTTC.

This chain uses TRBV12-3 or TRBV12-4 with TRBJ2-3; perhaps TRBD1 as D (5 bases). The CDR3 is 13 residues long. Trimming removed 4 bases from V and 2 bases from J, with 7 bases in between. The CDR3 loop reads CASSWGFTDTQYF. The CDR3 DNA reads TGTGCCAGCAGTTGGGGCTTCACAGATACGCAGTATTTT.

The V gene is TRBV5-6, the J gene TRBJ1-2; possible D gene TRBD1, 6 bases. Deletions cut 4 bases from V and 4 bases from J, with 14 bases between. This CDR3 has 14 amino acids. Germline-derived CDR1 and CDR2 are SGHDT and YYEEEE. CDR3 DNA sequence: TGTGCCAGCAGCCCCGGGGGGGCGCGCTATGGCTACACCTTC. It codes for CASSPGGARYGYTF.